Below, 18 T cell receptor beta chains from the same sample are listed, as sequenced in a study of T-cell reconstitution after alpha-beta-depleted transplantation in children. Library preparation (for TCRbeta) was performed with unique molecular identifiers. TCRdb called the PCR reads again in MiXCR, with one record for every CDR3 protein. The profile shows some 200,000 distinct CDR3 sequences, more than 7.5% of them singletons. Sequenced material: PBMCs from the stem cell graft donor, taken from the stem cell graft. The receptor set was obtained from a human donor who donated a stem cell graft to a child with SCID.

This clonotype was recorded only once. One base away lies a much larger clone, so this may be a sequencing read error. The CDR3 bases are TGCGCCGGCAGCGGGGGACAGGGGACGAACACTGAAGCTTTCTTT. Its translation: CAGSGGQGTNTEAFF. This chain uses TRBV5-1 with TRBJ1-1; 10 bases match TRBD1. From germline, CDR1 is SGHRS and CDR2 YFSETQ. The CDR3 is 15 residues long.

This clonotype was seen ten or more times. V and J are TRBV7-8 and TRBJ1-2; D is perhaps TRBD1 (5 bases). The CDR3 runs to 15 residues. The germline gives CDR1 SGHVS, CDR2 FQNEAQ. Trimming took off 0 bases at V and 6 bases at J, with 14 bases between the two ends. CDR3 loop: CASSLAGLVGDGYTF. The CDR3 bases are TGTGCCAGCAGCTTAGCAGGATTGGTGGGGGATGGCTACACCTTC.

This clonotype was recorded many times. This sequence joins TRBV12-3 or TRBV12-4 and TRBJ2-5; D is undetermined. The CDR3 extends over 12 amino acids. V was cut by 5 bases and J by 5 bases, with 9 bases left in between. The CDR3 DNA sequence: TGTGCCAGCAGTCTAAATTCGGAGACCCAGTACTTC. Its protein is CASSLNSETQYF.

This clonotype was found many times. The CDR3: CSAREGVGDTEAFF. The DNA of the CDR3 is TGCAGTGCTAGAGAGGGGGTGGGGGACACTGAAGCTTTCTTT. The V call is TRBV20-1, the J call TRBJ1-1; D perhaps matches TRBD1 (5 bases). V was pared by 0 bases and J by 3 bases, with 11 bases between. Germline CDR1 and CDR2: DFQATT and SNEGSKA (reference sequence). The length of the CDR3 is 14 residues.

This clonotype was recorded a few times. CDR3 amino acids: CASSPWGGGDGYTF. CDR3 DNA: TGTGCCAGCAGCCCCTGGGGGGGAGGGGATGGCTACACCTTC. The chain employs TRBV7-2 and TRBJ1-2; D might be TRBD1 (5 bases). Germline V gene data show CDR1 as SGHTA and CDR2 as FQGNSA. This CDR3 is 14 amino acids long. V lost 5 bases and J 6 bases, leaving 16 bases between the germline ends.

V and J are TRBV3-1 and TRBJ2-1, with 8 nucleotides matching TRBD2. After removal of 10 bases from V and 0 bases from J, the junction contained 14 bases not matched to a gene. CDR1 and CDR2 from the germline V gene are LGHDT and YNNKEL (reference sequence). This CDR3 is 17 amino acids long. The CDR3 region is CAIWRGAARTSYNEQFF. CDR3 sequence (DNA): TGTGCCATCTGGCGGGGGGCAGCTCGTACCTCCTACAATGAGCAGTTCTTC.

The gene calls are TRBV11-2 and TRBJ1-3, with D unclear. The germline V gene has CDR1 SGHAT and CDR2 FQNNGV. The CDR3 covers 15 residues. V was cut by 5 bases and J by 0 bases, with 11 bases left in between. This CDR3 is CASSLFQVSGNTIYF. The CDR3 DNA is TGTGCCAGCAGCCTTTTTCAGGTCTCTGGAAACACCATATATTTT.

The rearrangement uses TRBV20-1 and TRBJ1-5, with D tentatively TRBD1 (5 bases). The germline V gene has CDR1 DFQATT and CDR2 SNEGSKA (reference sequence). The germline V and J ends were trimmed by 4 bases and 0 bases, with 7 bases remaining between them. The CDR3 runs 13 residues. CDR3 in amino acids: CSANQGSNQPQHF. The CDR3, as DNA: TGCAGTGCTAACCAGGGTAGCAATCAGCCCCAGCATTTT.

This clonotype was recorded a few times. The chain couples TRBV19 to TRBJ2-7; D may match TRBD1 or TRBD2 (5 bases each). Deletions cut 3 bases from V and 6 bases from J, with 9 bases between. This CDR3 region has 12 residues. The germline gives CDR1 LNHDA, CDR2 SQIVND (reference sequence). The CDR3 region is CASSIRGGEQYF. The CDR3 bases are TGTGCCAGTAGTATTCGTGGGGGCGAGCAGTACTTC.

This clonotype came up many times. This rearrangement joins TRBV6-5 to TRBJ1-5, with 7 bases identical to TRBD1. V was clipped by 9 bases and J by 2 bases; unmatched bases: 10. This CDR3 region has 15 residues. Germline loops: CDR1 MNHEY, CDR2 SVGAGI. The CDR3 DNA reads TGTGCCAGTAATTACAGGGGTTTGGGCAATCAGCCCCAGCATTTT. Translating it yields CASNYRGLGNQPQHF.

V gene TRBV29-1 combines with J gene TRBJ2-5, with TRBD1 identical over 9 bases. Looked up from germline, CDR1 is SQVTM and CDR2 is ANQGSEA. The V and J ends lost 7 bases and 5 bases, in that order; junction bases with no gene match: 2. The CDR3 length is 11 residues. The CDR3 bases are TGCAGCGCCGGGACAGGGGAGACCCAGTACTTC. This codes for CSAGTGETQYF.

This clonotype was detected ten times or more. The V gene is TRBV20-1, the J gene TRBJ1-2; 7 bases are shared with TRBD1. This CDR3 is built from 11 residues. CDR1 and CDR2 from the germline V gene are DFQATT and SNEGSKA (reference sequence). V was clipped by 4 bases and J by 5 bases; unmatched bases: 1. The CDR3 sequence is CSATGGYGYTF. Here the CDR3 DNA reads TGCAGTGCTACAGGGGGATATGGCTACACCTTC.

This clonotype was seen at least ten times. V and J are TRBV5-1 and TRBJ2-3; D call uncertain. In germline, CDR1 is SGHRS, CDR2 YFSETQ. V was cut by 0 bases and J by 0 bases, with 8 bases left in between. The CDR3 is made up of 15 amino acids. CDR3 sequence: CASSLEPLSTDTQYF. The CDR3 DNA is TGCGCCAGCAGCTTGGAGCCGCTTAGCACAGATACGCAGTATTTT.

This clonotype was counted many times. The chain is built from TRBV5-1 and TRBJ2-2; 12 nucleotides match TRBD1. V shed 3 bases, J shed 8 bases, and the junction held 8 bases outside the gene matches. Germline assignment: CDR1 SGHRS and CDR2 YFSETQ. CDR3 length: 16 residues. The CDR3: CASSWQGQGAAGELFF. The CDR3 DNA reads TGCGCCAGCAGCTGGCAGGGACAGGGGGCTGCGGGGGAGCTGTTTTTT.

In this sample, this clonotype turned up a few times. This chain connects TRBV4-1 to TRBJ1-2, with D perhaps matching TRBD1 (5 bases). V lost 1 base and J 2 bases, leaving 17 bases between the germline ends. The CDR3 spans 17 residues. Germline V gene sequence: CDR1 MGHRA, CDR2 YSYEKL. The CDR3 region has the DNA TGCGCCAGCAGCCAAGGGTCGCCGGGACCGTCGAACTATGGCTACACCTTC. The encoded protein is CASSQGSPGPSNYGYTF.

In its sample, this clonotype was seen many times. The V and J genes are TRBV5-1 and TRBJ2-2, with D hard to call. This CDR3 region has 15 residues. V lost 4 bases and J 4 bases, leaving 14 bases between the germline ends. Germline V CDR1 and CDR2: SGHRS, YFSETQ. CDR3 region: CASSPYMSSTGELFF. For the CDR3, the DNA is TGCGCCAGCAGCCCTTATATGTCTAGCACCGGGGAGCTGTTTTTT.

On this clonotype: This may arise from a read error, as a much more abundant clone is one base away. This sequence joins TRBV12-3 or TRBV12-4 and TRBJ1-1, with a tentative D call TRBD1 (5 bases). There are 13 residues in the CDR3. The CDR3 here is CASSETDPTVAFF. CDR3 DNA sequence: TGTGCCAGCAGCGAGACAGACCCCACTGTAGCTTTCTTT.

This clonotype was recorded at least ten times. The chain employs TRBV5-1 and TRBJ2-7, with no clear D. V gave up 3 bases and J gave up 5 bases, with 12 bases separating them. The CDR3 has 13 residues. Germline lookup yields CDR1 SGHRS and CDR2 YFSETQ. The CDR3 protein is CASSSPPEDEQYF. CDR3 bases: TGCGCCAGCAGCTCGCCCCCCGAGGACGAGCAGTACTTC.